The clone carrying this TCR beta chain was counted ten times or more. Its antigen is not known. The data derive from a study of identical twins. Findings and limits, study-wide: Its conclusions, products of cross-sectional statistical analysis, did not come from following the same donors.

TCRdb re-called the 5' RACE reads through MiXCR, storing one row per CDR3 protein. The sample shows over 500,000 distinct CDR3 sequences, roughly 21% of them seen only once. V was shortened by 8 bases and J by 6 bases, with 14 bases between the two germline ends. The CDR3 runs to 13 residues. A further study also used this sample, focusing on T cells expressing NK-cell markers. As that report states: Of the CD8+ T cell pool in more than 5 donors, roughly 1.0-7.5% was accounted for by dominant NKG2C+ clonotypes. Whether the expanded NKG2C+ T cell clones recognized HCMV remained unclear.

Sequenced sample: CD4+ T cells sorted from blood. The clonotype originates from a woman between 18 and 29 years old in good health. This chain links TRBV12-3 or TRBV12-4 with TRBJ2-1, with D possibly being TRBD1 (5 bases). CDR3 nucleotides: TGTGCCAGCCGCGGAACAGGCCCCAATGAGCAGTTCTTC. Protein: CASRGTGPNEQFF.